This T cell receptor (beta chain) was obtained from a study of shared clonotypes between healthy human individuals. Regarding the study as a whole: Sampling involved blood alone; tissue repertoires likely differ.

As to this clone: No antigen is known for it.

Clones were sequenced by immunoSEQ multiplex PCR, and TCRdb holds only the in-frame ones, with some missing. This sample has 2 million to 2.5 million clones, with approximately 93% found just once. CDR3 length: 15 amino acids. J was trimmed by 3 bases and V by 9 bases; bases with no gene match: 11. The germline gives CDR1 SNHLY, CDR2 FYNNEI. This rearrangement joins TRBV2 to TRBJ2-3; TRBD2 matches at 8 bases. The sample taken for sequencing was naive CD4+ T cells from PBMCs. Subset in this sample: CD45RA+ positively selected. This clonotype was obtained from a man younger than 30 in good health. Some clones in this sample may be carry-over from other donors' samples. The CDR3 spells CASLRTSWGTDTQYF. In DNA, the CDR3 is TGTGCCAGTCTCCGGACTAGCTGGGGAACAGATACGCAGTATTTT.